Listed below are T cell receptor beta chains from one sample, sequenced in a study of PD-1 blockade in classical Hodgkin lymphoma. Here immunoSEQ multiplex PCR was the method, and the copy in TCRdb shows in-frame clones only, minus some. The sample contains about 85,000 clones, about 93% of which appear only once. Sample: peripheral blood mononuclear cells (PBMCs), taken before the second cycle of nivolumab. The receptors originated from a human donor with classical Hodgkin lymphoma. Both conserved end residues are part of each CDR3. D genes are given only for firm matches. Clone size is not always given. Where it is, it says once, few, many or a class for expanded clones.

d_gene	v_gene	j_gene	abundance	len	CDR3aa	CDR3nt
TRBD1	TRBV28	TRBJ2-7	NA	15	CASSSLQGLFDEQYF	TGTGCCAGCAGCAGCCTACAGGGGTTGTTCGACGAGCAGTACTTC
TRBD2	TRBV18	TRBJ2-3	NA	15	CASSPPGLYTDTQYF	TGTGCCAGCTCACCACCGGGACTATACACAGATACGCAGTATTTT
NA	TRBV5-8	TRBJ2-7	NA	14	CASGPGRSTLGQYF	TGTGCCAGCGGCCCGGGACGGTCCACCCTCGGGCAGTACTTC
TRBD2	TRBV5-1	TRBJ2-2	NA	19	CASSLELAGGPGNTGELFF	TGCGCCAGCAGCTTGGAACTAGCGGGAGGGCCAGGGAACACCGGGGAGCTGTTTTTT
NA	TRBV10-3	TRBJ1-1	NA	14	CAITFNRDATEAFF	TGTGCCATCACTTTTAACAGGGATGCCACTGAAGCTTTCTTT
NA	TRBV19	TRBJ1-2	NA	14	CASSRPGMIYGYTF	TGTGCCAGTAGTCGCCCAGGCATGATCTATGGCTACACCTTC
NA	TRBV5-1	TRBJ1-1	NA	16	CASSPPPRGMNTEAFF	TGCGCCAGCAGTCCCCCCCCGCGCGGGATGAACACTGAAGCTTTCTTT
NA	TRBV10-1	TRBJ2-1	NA	14	CASSEAVVGFGQFF	TGCGCCAGCAGTGAGGCGGTTGTAGGGTTCGGGCAGTTCTTC
TRBD1	TRBV13	TRBJ1-1	NA	16	CASSTRWDSEDTEAFF	TGTGCCAGCAGCACACGTTGGGACAGCGAAGACACTGAAGCTTTCTTT
TRBD2	TRBV19	TRBJ2-1	NA	16	CATLKTSVASYNEQFF	TGTGCCACCCTAAAGACTAGCGTCGCAAGTTACAATGAGCAGTTCTTC
NA	TRBV29-1	TRBJ2-3	NA	12	CSVVTSTDTQYF	TGCAGCGTTGTCACTAGCACAGATACGCAGTATTTT
NA	TRBV7-8	TRBJ1-4	NA	15	CASSFLLATNEKLFF	TGTGCCAGCAGCTTTTTACTTGCAACTAATGAAAAACTGTTTTTT
NA	TRBV5-6	TRBJ1-5	NA	14	CASSLYGPNQPQHF	TGTGCCAGCAGCTTGTATGGGCCCAATCAGCCCCAGCATTTT
NA	TRBV28	TRBJ2-7	NA	13	CASTLGGSYEQYF	TGTGCCAGCACCCTGGGAGGAAGCTACGAGCAGTACTTC
NA	TRBV19	TRBJ1-1	once	14	CASSTGTDVTEAFF	TGTGCCAGTTCGACGGGGACGGATGTCACTGAAGCTTTCTTT
TRBD1	TRBV6-1	TRBJ2-1	NA	15	CASSEEGDRYNEQFF	TGTGCCAGCAGTGAAGAGGGGGACAGATACAATGAGCAGTTCTTC
NA	TRBV5-6	TRBJ2-5	NA	14	CASSLGSRGETQYF	TGTGCCAGCAGCTTGGGGAGTAGAGGAGAGACCCAGTACTTC
TRBD1	TRBV9	TRBJ2-7	NA	15	CASSARDRGPYEQYF	TGTGCCAGCAGCGCCCGGGACAGGGGTCCCTACGAGCAGTACTTC
TRBD2	TRBV7-2	TRBJ2-7	once	16	CASSLEGTSGSREQYF	TGTGCCAGCAGCTTAGAAGGGACTAGCGGGAGTAGGGAGCAGTACTTC
NA	TRBV28	TRBJ1-1	NA	13	CASSFPLSTEAFF	TGTGCCAGCAGTTTCCCACTCTCCACTGAAGCTTTCTTT
TRBD1	TRBV4-1	TRBJ2-5	NA	15	CASSRQGRQQETQYF	TGCGCCAGCAGCCGACAGGGTCGCCAGCAAGAGACCCAGTACTTC
TRBD2	TRBV5-4	TRBJ2-5	NA	17	CASSLRGAGGFQETQYF	TGTGCCAGCAGCTTGAGAGGAGCGGGAGGGTTCCAAGAGACCCAGTACTTC
TRBD2	TRBV5-1	TRBJ2-2	NA	17	CASSLPITSGRGLELFF	TGCGCCAGCAGCTTACCGATCACTAGCGGGAGGGGATTGGAGCTGTTTTTT
NA	TRBV5-4	TRBJ1-1	NA	14	CASSPGLQNTEAFF	TGTGCCAGCAGCCCGGGACTCCAGAACACTGAAGCTTTCTTT
NA	TRBV28	TRBJ2-1	NA	14	CASSLSLSLDEQFF	TGTGCCAGCAGTTTATCGTTAAGCCTGGATGAGCAGTTCTTC
NA	TRBV7-2	TRBJ2-5	NA	10	CASSGSKQYF	TGTGCCAGCAGCGGGAGTAAGCAGTACTTC
NA	TRBV5-1	TRBJ2-5	NA	14	CASSPAKPGETQYF	TGCGCCAGCAGCCCTGCGAAGCCTGGAGAGACCCAGTACTTC
NA	TRBV19	TRBJ1-1	NA	11	CASRWNTEAFF	TGTGCCAGCCGCTGGAACACTGAAGCTTTCTTT
NA	TRBV19	TRBJ2-3	NA	13	CASSMDETDTQYF	TGTGCCAGTAGTATGGATGAGACAGATACGCAGTATTTT
NA	TRBV15	TRBJ1-5	NA	19	CATSRGGTRKTWPNQPQHF	TGTGCCACCAGCAGAGGGGGGACTCGCAAAACGTGGCCCAATCAGCCCCAGCATTTT
NA	TRBV6-1	TRBJ1-5	once	14	CASSEALSNQPQHF	TGTGCCAGCAGTGAAGCGCTTAGCAATCAGCCCCAGCATTTT
NA	TRBV13	TRBJ2-1	NA	14	CASVDPGGTNEQFF	TGTGCCAGCGTTGATCCTGGCGGGACCAATGAGCAGTTCTTC
NA	TRBV5-4	TRBJ1-2	few	13	CASSGDINYGYTF	TGTGCCAGCAGCGGGGACATAAACTATGGCTACACCTTC
NA	TRBV4-2	TRBJ2-7	once	15	CASSRSGQSSYEQYF	TGTGCCAGCAGCCGATCCGGCCAAAGCTCCTACGAGCAGTACTTC
NA	TRBV7-9	TRBJ1-1	few	16	CASSLGNGALNTEAFF	TGTGCCAGCAGCCTTGGAAATGGGGCTTTGAACACTGAAGCTTTCTTT
NA	TRBV6-4	TRBJ1-5	NA	16	CASSFNGRVSNQPQHF	TGTGCCAGCAGTTTTAACGGCAGGGTGAGCAATCAGCCCCAGCATTTT
TRBD1	TRBV19	TRBJ1-1	NA	16	CASIQSRDRENTEAFF	TGTGCCAGTATACAGTCCCGGGACAGGGAGAACACTGAAGCTTTCTTT
NA	TRBV27	TRBJ2-7	NA	14	CASRGRTNLHEQYF	TGTGCCAGCAGAGGGAGGACTAACCTCCACGAGCAGTACTTC
NA	TRBV27	TRBJ2-1	NA	15	CASSFSLWGYNEQFF	TGTGCCAGCAGTTTTTCTCTCTGGGGATACAATGAGCAGTTCTTC
TRBD1	TRBV28	TRBJ1-3	NA	16	CASSWTGGISGNTIYF	TGTGCCAGCAGTTGGACAGGGGGCATCTCTGGAAACACCATATATTTT
TRBD2	TRBV7-9	TRBJ2-4	NA	17	CASSLATLAGSKNIQYF	TGTGCCAGCAGCTTAGCAACACTAGCGGGATCCAAAAACATTCAGTACTTC
TRBD1	TRBV18	TRBJ2-1	NA	17	CASSPTRRQGLGNEQFF	TGTGCCAGCTCACCAACCCGGAGACAGGGTCTGGGGAATGAGCAGTTCTTC
NA	TRBV28	TRBJ2-1	NA	14	CASSPKGTGNEQFF	TGTGCCAGCAGTCCAAAGGGCACGGGAAATGAGCAGTTCTTC